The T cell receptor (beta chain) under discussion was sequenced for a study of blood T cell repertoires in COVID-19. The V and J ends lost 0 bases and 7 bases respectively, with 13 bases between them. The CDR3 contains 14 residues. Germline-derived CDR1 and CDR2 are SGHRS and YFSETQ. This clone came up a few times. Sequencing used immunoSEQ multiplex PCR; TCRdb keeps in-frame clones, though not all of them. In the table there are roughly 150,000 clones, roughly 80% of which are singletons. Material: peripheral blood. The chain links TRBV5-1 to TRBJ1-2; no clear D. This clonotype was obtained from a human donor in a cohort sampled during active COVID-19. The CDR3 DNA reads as TGCGCCAGCAGCTTGGGGGAGACTGTTGCTGGCTACACCTTC. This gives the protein CASSLGETVAGYTF. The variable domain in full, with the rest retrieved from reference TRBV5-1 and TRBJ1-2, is KAGVTQTPRYLIKTRGQQVTLSCSPISGHRSVSWYQQTPGQGLQFLFEYFSETQRNKGNFPGRFSGRQFSNSRSEMNVSTLELGDSALYLCASSLGETVAGYTFGSGTRLTVV.